The 11 T cell receptor beta chains below all came from one sample that was sequenced in a study of shared clonotypes between healthy human individuals. As defined, naive CD8 cells were CD45RO-negative and positively selected for CCR7, with terminally differentiated effector memory CD45RA+ cells excluded. Using immunoSEQ multiplex PCR, the repertoire was profiled, and TCRdb retains in-frame clones only, with some absent. The table records 2 million or so clones, about 95% of them present only once. Sequencing was performed on naive CD8+ T cells sorted from blood. The receptors come from a man aged 18 to 30 in good health.

The chain couples TRBV4-2 to TRBJ1-2, with a weak D call TRBD1 (5 bases). The CDR3 runs 14 residues. Germline V gene data show CDR1 as LGHNA and CDR2 as YNFKEQ. Trimming shortened V by 4 bases and J by 3 bases, and 12 bases separated the two germline ends. CDR3 nucleotides: TGTGCCAGCAGCCCGGGGGACGGCTACTATGGCTACACCTTC. Translating it yields CASSPGDGYYGYTF.

The CDR3 protein is CASSLGTGTQPQHF. The CDR3 nucleotides are TGTGCCAGCAGCCTCGGGACAGGGACTCAGCCCCAGCATTTT. This rearrangement joins TRBV13 to TRBJ1-5, with 9 positions matching TRBD1. This CDR3 is built from 14 residues. V was clipped by 5 bases and J by 6 bases; unmatched bases: 5. CDR1 PRHDT and CDR2 FYEKMQ come from the germline V gene (reference sequence).

This rearrangement joins TRBV2 to TRBJ2-2; TRBD1 is a possible D gene (6 bases). Trimming cost V 6 bases and J 6 bases, with 11 bases left between them. The CDR3 is 13 amino acids. Germline lookup yields CDR1 SNHLY and CDR2 FYNNEI. The CDR3 bases are TGTGCCAGCAGCCCAACAGGGCCCGGGGAGCTGTTTTTT. It translates to CASSPTGPGELFF. Full variable domain (remainder filled in from reference TRBV2 and TRBJ2-2): EPEVTQTPSHQVTQMGQEVILRCVPISNHLYFYWYRQILGQKVEFLVSFYNNEISEKSEIFDDQFSVERPDGSNFTLKIRSTKLEDSAMYFCASSPTGPGELFFGEGSRLTVL.

The chain links TRBV11-3 to TRBJ2-1; D may be TRBD1 (5 bases). V lost 1 base to trimming and J lost 2 bases, with 12 bases between them. Germline CDR1 SGHNT, CDR2 YENEEA. This CDR3 spans 16 amino acids. Written as DNA, the CDR3 is TGTGCCAGCAGCTTAGTGTCTGAAGGGGCCTACAATGAGCAGTTCTTC. Amino acid sequence: CASSLVSEGAYNEQFF.

This chain connects TRBV4-3 to TRBJ1-6; TRBD1 aligns across 9 bases. Germline assignment: CDR1 LGHNA and CDR2 YSLEER. This CDR3 contains 15 residues. The J segment lost 10 bases and the V segment lost 1 base, leaving 5 bases of the junction unmatched. CDR3 in amino acids: CASSQGTGVWSPLHF. The CDR3 DNA reads TGCGCCAGCAGCCAAGGGACAGGGGTTTGGTCACCCCTCCACTTT.

To note about this clone: Other DNA variants within this sample encode the same CDR3. The chain has TRBV7-6 and TRBJ2-7; no definite D call. Germline values: CDR1 SGHVS, CDR2 FNYEAQ. The CDR3 runs to 14 residues. V gave up 0 bases and J gave up 2 bases, with 8 bases separating them. Written as DNA, the CDR3 is TGTGCCAGCAGCTTAGCCGGCGGAACCTACGAGCAGTACTTC. It translates to CASSLAGGTYEQYF.

This chain connects TRBV15 to TRBJ2-5, with D unresolved. Germline V CDR1 and CDR2: LNHNV, YYDKDF (reference sequence). This CDR3 has 14 amino acids. V was pared by 1 base and J by 2 bases, with 8 bases between. The CDR3 protein is CATSRVRFQETQYF. DNA for the CDR3: TGTGCCACCAGCAGAGTGCGGTTTCAAGAGACCCAGTACTTC.

The chain employs TRBV9 and TRBJ1-2; D might be TRBD1 (5 bases). Trimming left V 4 bases short and J 6 bases short, with 13 bases between. Germline CDR1 is SGDLS and CDR2 is YYNGEE. CDR3 length equals 13 residues. CDR3 DNA: TGTGCCAGCAGCCTTGGGGGAGTGCATGGCTACACCTTC. It is translated as CASSLGGVHGYTF.

The chain recombines TRBV28 with TRBJ1-3; a weak D match, TRBD1 (5 bases). This CDR3 region has 14 residues. Germline CDR1 MDHEN, CDR2 SYDVKM. The V and J ends lost 5 bases and 4 bases respectively, with 12 bases between them. CDR3 coding DNA: TGTGCCAGCAGTGTGCAGGGCGGCGGAAACACCATATATTTT. Amino acids: CASSVQGGGNTIYF.

This clone appeared once. Other DNA sequences in this specimen translate into the identical CDR3. The gene calls are TRBV27 and TRBJ2-7, with D maybe TRBD2 (5 bases). The germline CDR1 and CDR2 sequences are MNHEY and SMNVEV (reference sequence). The CDR3 is 15 residues long. The V end lost 0 bases, the J end lost 0 bases, and 9 bases lay between the germline ends. The CDR3 sequence: CASSLSSGASYEQYF. In nucleotides, the CDR3 is TGTGCCAGCAGTTTATCGAGCGGAGCCTCCTACGAGCAGTACTTC.

The rearrangement links TRBV12-2 to TRBJ1-4. TRBV12-2 is noted as a pseudogene. The CDR3 sequence is 18 residues long. Here the CDR3 DNA reads TGTGCAAGTCGCTTAGGAGGGCAGGGTCGAGGAACTAATGAAAAACTGTTTTTT. Translating it yields CASRLGGQGRGTNEKLFF.